The 4 T cell receptor beta chains presented below share a single source sample, sequenced in a study of shared clonotypes between healthy human individuals. Sequencing was performed with immunoSEQ multiplex PCR; in TCRdb, only in-frame clones are kept and a portion is missing. The table has 650,000 to 800,000 clones, 72% seen once; the top ten hold approximately 2%. The sequencing input was memory CD4+ T cells sorted from blood. Specified subset: CD45RA-negative fraction. These receptors were obtained from a woman in her thirties in good health.

DNA for the CDR3: TGCGCCAGCAGCTCGGGACACTGGAGCTCCTACAATGAGCAGTTCTTC. Protein product: CASSSGHWSSYNEQFF. The chain carries TRBV5-1 and TRBJ2-1; D possibly corresponds to TRBD1 (6 bases). V was cut by 3 bases and J by 0 bases, with 13 bases left in between. CDR1 SGHRS and CDR2 YFSETQ come from the germline V gene. The CDR3 length is 16 residues.

The chain links TRBV5-1 to TRBJ2-3; perhaps TRBD1 as D (6 bases). Germline V gene sequence: CDR1 SGHRS, CDR2 YFSETQ. V dropped 5 bases and J dropped 0 bases, with 19 bases sitting between them. CDR3 length equals 17 residues. In DNA form, the CDR3 reads TGCGCCAGCAGTATGGGGGCCGGATTTAGTAGCACAGATACGCAGTATTTT. As protein: CASSMGAGFSSTDTQYF.

Note on this clone: The sample has other DNA sequences that encode this CDR3 too. The V and J genes are TRBV4-1 and TRBJ2-1; D not resolved. Germline lookup yields CDR1 MGHRA and CDR2 YSYEKL. The CDR3 is 12 residues long. Trimming cost V 1 base and J 8 bases, with 6 bases left between them. CDR3 bases: TGCGCCAGCAGCCAAGTCGGCGATGAGCAGTTCTTC. This codes for CASSQVGDEQFF.

The chain links TRBV6-6 to TRBJ1-2; possible D gene TRBD1, 5 bases. The germline V gene encodes CDR1 MNHNY and CDR2 SVGAGI (reference sequence). The CDR3 extends over 14 amino acids. Trimming removed 8 bases from V and 4 bases from J, with 17 bases in between. The CDR3: CASRHGAGTYGYTF. DNA for the CDR3: TGTGCCAGCCGCCATGGGGCAGGGACCTATGGCTACACCTTC.